This is a list of T cell receptor beta chains from one sample in a study of blood T cell repertoires in COVID-19. Produced via immunoSEQ multiplex PCR; TCRdb's table is partial and in-frame only. Among roughly 250,000 clones, 88% were seen once, and the ten largest hold 0.95% to 1.5%. The specimen sequenced was PBMCs or T cells enriched from blood (not recorded which). These receptors came from a middle-aged woman with acute COVID-19. The CDR3 runs from the conserved cysteine through the conserved F or W. The D gene is left open where the match is weak. Where a row states a size, it is once, few, many or the class of an expanded clone; other rows omit it.

V: TRBV19; length: 15; D: NA; J: TRBJ2-2; size: NA; DNA: TGTGCCAGTAGTATAGGGACAGAAAACACCGGGGAGCTGTTTTTT; CDR3: CASSIGTENTGELFF
V: TRBV3-1/TRBV3-2; length: 14; D: NA; J: TRBJ1-1; size: NA; DNA: TGTGCCAGCAGCCAAAGGGGGGGGAGCACTGAAGCTTTCTTT; CDR3: CASSQRGGSTEAFF
V: TRBV28; length: 13; D: TRBD1; J: TRBJ1-2; size: NA; DNA: TGTGCCAGCAGTTTGGACAGGAGCGATGGCTACACCTTC; CDR3: CASSLDRSDGYTF
V: TRBV5-3; length: 16; D: TRBD1; J: TRBJ1-2; size: NA; DNA: TGTGCCAGAAGCTTGGGGGGCTCGACAGGGAACTATGGCTACACCTTC; CDR3: CARSLGGSTGNYGYTF
V: TRBV19; length: 14; D: NA; J: TRBJ1-5; size: few; DNA: TGTGCCAGTAGTTCCCCAGGGCGAAGTCAGCCCCAGCATTTT; CDR3: CASSSPGRSQPQHF
V: TRBV5-4; length: 18; D: NA; J: TRBJ2-3; size: NA; DNA: TGTGCCAGCAGCCTGCCGGGACGGGGGATTTTAAACACAGATACGCAGTATTTT; CDR3: CASSLPGRGILNTDTQYF
V: TRBV20-1; length: 11; D: NA; J: TRBJ2-5; size: NA; DNA: TGCAGTGCTAGAGGGAGAGAGACCCAGTACTTC; CDR3: CSARGRETQYF
V: TRBV19; length: 15; D: TRBD1; J: TRBJ2-1; size: NA; DNA: TGTGCCAGTGAACCGGGACAGGGCCTTTTCAATGAGCAGTTCTTC; CDR3: CASEPGQGLFNEQFF
V: TRBV5-6; length: 16; D: NA; J: TRBJ1-6; size: NA; DNA: TGTGCCAGCAGGTCAACAGGGAGCTCCTATAATTCACCCCTCCACTTT; CDR3: CASRSTGSSYNSPLHF
V: TRBV28; length: 14; D: NA; J: TRBJ2-3; size: NA; DNA: TGTGCCAGCCTTGAGGCCTCCACCCCAGATACGCAGTATTTT; CDR3: CASLEASTPDTQYF
V: TRBV5-1; length: 16; D: NA; J: TRBJ1-2; size: NA; DNA: TGCGCCAGCAGCTTGGAGGGGGAACGGCTTGGCTATGGCTACACCTTC; CDR3: CASSLEGERLGYGYTF
V: TRBV3-1/TRBV3-2; length: 12; D: NA; J: TRBJ1-2; size: NA; DNA: TGTGCCAGCAGCCAAGATAGAGCTGGCTACACCTTC; CDR3: CASSQDRAGYTF
V: TRBV19; length: 15; D: NA; J: TRBJ2-5; size: NA; DNA: TGTGCCAGTGCCTCCTTTGCGGCCAGAGAAGAGACCCAGTACTTC; CDR3: CASASFAAREETQYF
V: TRBV4-1; length: 16; D: TRBD2; J: TRBJ2-3; size: once; DNA: TGCGCCAGCAGCCAACTAGCGGGAGCTAGCACAGATACGCAGTATTTT; CDR3: CASSQLAGASTDTQYF
V: TRBV4-1; length: 13; D: NA; J: TRBJ2-7; size: NA; DNA: TGCGCCAGCAGCCCCCGTGACAACTACGAGCAGTACTTC; CDR3: CASSPRDNYEQYF
V: TRBV13; length: 14; D: NA; J: TRBJ1-1; size: NA; DNA: TGTGCCAGCAGCCCAACAGGGTTTGCCACTGAAGCTTTCTTT; CDR3: CASSPTGFATEAFF
V: TRBV11-3; length: 17; D: TRBD1; J: TRBJ1-4; size: once; DNA: TGTGCCAGCAGCTTAGGTGTGAGGAGACAGGGATCTGAAAAACTGTTTTTT; CDR3: CASSLGVRRQGSEKLFF
V: TRBV5-4; length: 13; D: TRBD2; J: TRBJ2-4; size: NA; DNA: TGTGCCAGCAGCCTCGGGGAGGGAAACATTCAGTACTTC; CDR3: CASSLGEGNIQYF
V: TRBV24-1; length: 14; D: NA; J: TRBJ1-4; size: NA; DNA: TGTGCCACCAGTGGCAGCGGGTCGGGAGAAAAACTGTTTTTT; CDR3: CATSGSGSGEKLFF
V: TRBV10-3; length: 15; D: NA; J: TRBJ2-5; size: NA; DNA: TGTGCCATCGGAGAAGGGCTCGGGGGAGAGGAGACCCAGTACTTC; CDR3: CAIGEGLGGEETQYF
V: TRBV7-9; length: 16; D: NA; J: TRBJ2-7; size: NA; DNA: TGTGCCAGCAGCAATTCTCCCGGACAGTCCTCCTACGAGCAGTACTTC; CDR3: CASSNSPGQSSYEQYF
V: TRBV9; length: 16; D: TRBD2; J: TRBJ2-1; size: few; DNA: TGTGCCAGCAGCGTGGGACTAGCGGGAGCCTACAATGAGCAGTTCTTC; CDR3: CASSVGLAGAYNEQFF
V: TRBV9; length: 15; D: TRBD2; J: TRBJ2-1; size: NA; DNA: TGTGCCAGCACTGCCCTAGCGGTCTCCTACAATGAGCAGTTCTTC; CDR3: CASTALAVSYNEQFF
V: TRBV27; length: 18; D: TRBD1; J: TRBJ1-4; size: medium-sized; DNA: TGTGCCAGCAGGCAACGACAGGGTAGGCTACCCCGAAATGAAAAACTGTTTTTT; CDR3: CASRQRQGRLPRNEKLFF
V: TRBV9; length: 14; D: NA; J: TRBJ2-3; size: NA; DNA: TGTGCCAGCAGCGTAGGTAGCGTTCCAGATACGCAGTATTTT; CDR3: CASSVGSVPDTQYF
V: TRBV2; length: 12; D: NA; J: TRBJ2-2; size: NA; DNA: TGTGCCAGCAGGACAGATTGGGGGGAGCTGTTTTTT; CDR3: CASRTDWGELFF
V: TRBV24-1; length: 13; D: NA; J: TRBJ2-2; size: NA; DNA: TGTGCCACCAGTGATTTGCAGGACAGGGAGCTGTTTTTT; CDR3: CATSDLQDRELFF
V: TRBV10-1; length: 16; D: TRBD1; J: TRBJ2-1; size: NA; DNA: TGCGCCAGCAGTGAGGGACAGGGAAGCTCCTACAATGAGCAGTTCTTC; CDR3: CASSEGQGSSYNEQFF
V: TRBV4-1; length: 13; D: NA; J: TRBJ1-2; size: NA; DNA: TGCGCCAGCAGCCAACAGGGAAACTATGGCTACACCTTC; CDR3: CASSQQGNYGYTF
V: TRBV30; length: 18; D: TRBD2; J: TRBJ2-4; size: once; DNA: TGTGCCTGGAGTCGACAGCGGACTAGCGGGAGGATGCGAGGCATTCAGTACTTC; CDR3: CAWSRQRTSGRMRGIQYF
V: TRBV29-1; length: 14; D: NA; J: TRBJ2-7; size: NA; DNA: TGCAGCGTTGGATTGGACAGAGGTTACTACGAGCAGTACTTC; CDR3: CSVGLDRGYYEQYF
V: TRBV10-3; length: 12; D: TRBD1; J: TRBJ2-7; size: NA; DNA: TGTGCCACCCAGACAGGGGGAATGGAGCAGTACTTC; CDR3: CATQTGGMEQYF
V: TRBV6-1; length: 14; D: NA; J: TRBJ1-2; size: NA; DNA: TGTGCCAGCAGTGAAGGAAGGGGTAACTATGGCTACACCTTC; CDR3: CASSEGRGNYGYTF
V: TRBV18; length: 16; D: TRBD2; J: TRBJ2-1; size: NA; DNA: TGTGCCAGCTCAAAAACGCAGACTAGCGGGGACAATGAGCAGTTCTTC; CDR3: CASSKTQTSGDNEQFF
V: TRBV29-1; length: 12; D: TRBD1; J: TRBJ1-4; size: NA; DNA: TGCAGCGTCCGACAGGGTTCGGAAAAACTGTTTTTT; CDR3: CSVRQGSEKLFF
V: TRBV19; length: 14; D: NA; J: TRBJ2-5; size: NA; DNA: TGTGCCAGTAGTATTGCGGGTGGGGTGGGGACCCAGTACTTC; CDR3: CASSIAGGVGTQYF
V: TRBV12-5; length: 17; D: NA; J: TRBJ2-1; size: NA; DNA: TGTGCTAGTGGTTTGGTAAGCAACCCTCGCTCCTACAATGAGCAGTTCTTC; CDR3: CASGLVSNPRSYNEQFF
V: TRBV29-1; length: 14; D: NA; J: TRBJ1-1; size: NA; DNA: TGCAGCGTTGCAGACACAGGGCGGGCCACTGAAGCTTTCTTT; CDR3: CSVADTGRATEAFF
V: TRBV10-3; length: 15; D: NA; J: TRBJ2-4; size: NA; DNA: TGTGCCATCAGGCCGGGGGTCCAAGCTGGGGACATTCAGTACTTC; CDR3: CAIRPGVQAGDIQYF
V: TRBV24-1; length: 15; D: NA; J: TRBJ1-1; size: NA; DNA: TGTGCCACCAGTGATGCCAGGGGTATTACCACTGAAGCTTTCTTT; CDR3: CATSDARGITTEAFF
V: TRBV4-3; length: 17; D: NA; J: TRBJ2-1; size: NA; DNA: TGCGCCAGCAGCCAAGACCGACGTGGCGCGGGTGTAGGGAGGCAGTTCTTC; CDR3: CASSQDRRGAGVGRQFF
V: TRBV7-2; length: 17; D: TRBD2; J: TRBJ2-5; size: NA; DNA: TGTGCCAGCAGCCTTCCGGGACTAGCGGGATCCTGGGAGACCCAGTACTTC; CDR3: CASSLPGLAGSWETQYF
V: TRBV12-5; length: 13; D: NA; J: TRBJ2-1; size: NA; DNA: TGTGCTAGTGGTTTGGTAACAGGCAATGAGCAGTTCTTC; CDR3: CASGLVTGNEQFF
V: TRBV28; length: 14; D: NA; J: TRBJ1-3; size: NA; DNA: TGTGCCAGCAGTTTACCACCGGGTGGAAACACCATATATTTT; CDR3: CASSLPPGGNTIYF
V: TRBV4-3; length: 16; D: NA; J: TRBJ2-3; size: once; DNA: TGCGCCAGCAGCCAGTTGGACATCTCTAGCACAGATACGCAGTATTTT; CDR3: CASSQLDISSTDTQYF
V: TRBV30; length: 12; D: NA; J: TRBJ1-2; size: NA; DNA: TGTGCCTGGACGGGAGGGATTCCTGGCTACACCTTC; CDR3: CAWTGGIPGYTF
V: TRBV5-1; length: 14; D: TRBD1; J: TRBJ2-1; size: NA; DNA: TGCGCCAGCAGCAGACAGGGGGCGGGCAATGAGCAGTTCTTC; CDR3: CASSRQGAGNEQFF
V: TRBV18; length: 15; D: NA; J: TRBJ2-1; size: NA; DNA: TGTGCCAGCTCACCCTACGGGATCTCCTACAATGAGCAGTTCTTC; CDR3: CASSPYGISYNEQFF
V: TRBV6-5; length: 13; D: TRBD1; J: TRBJ2-3; size: NA; DNA: TGTGCCAGCCGGGACAGGGGGACAGATACGCAGTATTTT; CDR3: CASRDRGTDTQYF
V: TRBV5-1; length: 12; D: NA; J: TRBJ1-2; size: NA; DNA: TGCGCCAGCAGCGGGGAGGGCTATGGCTACACCTTC; CDR3: CASSGEGYGYTF
V: TRBV6-5; length: 13; D: NA; J: TRBJ1-3; size: NA; DNA: TGTGCCAGCAGCAGGGGTCCTGGAAACACCATATATTTT; CDR3: CASSRGPGNTIYF
V: TRBV7-8; length: 17; D: TRBD1; J: TRBJ1-5; size: NA; DNA: TGTGCCAGCAGCTTAGCGGAGGAGGGGGCAATGGGTCAGCCCCAGCATTTT; CDR3: CASSLAEEGAMGQPQHF
V: TRBV27; length: 17; D: TRBD1; J: TRBJ1-4; size: NA; DNA: TGTGCCAGCAGTCCGGGTGGGTGGTACAGGGGGGACGAAAAACTGTTTTTT; CDR3: CASSPGGWYRGDEKLFF
V: TRBV19; length: 14; D: NA; J: TRBJ1-4; size: NA; DNA: TGTGCCAGTAATCCATCGGTCTTGAATGAAAAACTGTTTTTT; CDR3: CASNPSVLNEKLFF
V: TRBV7-9; length: 14; D: NA; J: TRBJ1-4; size: once; DNA: TGTGCCAGCAGCCCTGGAGCAACTAATGAAAAACTGTTTTTT; CDR3: CASSPGATNEKLFF
V: TRBV4-3; length: 15; D: NA; J: TRBJ2-3; size: NA; DNA: TGCGCCAGCAGCCAAGAGGAGCGGGGCACAGATACGCAGTATTTT; CDR3: CASSQEERGTDTQYF
V: TRBV7-9; length: 15; D: NA; J: TRBJ2-1; size: NA; DNA: TGTGCCAGCAGCCCTAAGGAGGGGTTCTACAATGAGCAGTTCTTC; CDR3: CASSPKEGFYNEQFF
V: TRBV19; length: 13; D: TRBD1; J: TRBJ2-3; size: once; DNA: TGTGCCAGCGAACAGGGGAAAAGGCATACGCAGTATTTT; CDR3: CASEQGKRHTQYF
V: TRBV2; length: 15; D: NA; J: TRBJ2-2; size: NA; DNA: TGTGCCAGCAGTGAAGCCCCCGTAGGGGGAGGGGAGCTGTTTTTT; CDR3: CASSEAPVGGGELFF